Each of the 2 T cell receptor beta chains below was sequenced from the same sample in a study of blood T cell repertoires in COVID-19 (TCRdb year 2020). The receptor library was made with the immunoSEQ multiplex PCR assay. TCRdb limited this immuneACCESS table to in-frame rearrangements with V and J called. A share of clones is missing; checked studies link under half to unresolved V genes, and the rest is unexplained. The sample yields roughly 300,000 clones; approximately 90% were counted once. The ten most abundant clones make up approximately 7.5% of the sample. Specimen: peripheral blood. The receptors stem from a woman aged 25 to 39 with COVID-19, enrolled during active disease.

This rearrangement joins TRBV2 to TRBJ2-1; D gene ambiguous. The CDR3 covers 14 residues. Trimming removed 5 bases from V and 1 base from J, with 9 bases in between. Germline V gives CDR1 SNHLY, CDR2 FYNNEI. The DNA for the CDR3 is TGTGCCAGCAGTTCCCAGGTTTCCTACAATGAGCAGTTCTTC. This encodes CASSSQVSYNEQFF. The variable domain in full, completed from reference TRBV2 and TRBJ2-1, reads EPEVTQTPSHQVTQMGQEVILRCVPISNHLYFYWYRQILGQKVEFLVSFYNNEISEKSEIFDDQFSVERPDGSNFTLKIRSTKLEDSAMYFCASSSQVSYNEQFFGPGTRLTVL.

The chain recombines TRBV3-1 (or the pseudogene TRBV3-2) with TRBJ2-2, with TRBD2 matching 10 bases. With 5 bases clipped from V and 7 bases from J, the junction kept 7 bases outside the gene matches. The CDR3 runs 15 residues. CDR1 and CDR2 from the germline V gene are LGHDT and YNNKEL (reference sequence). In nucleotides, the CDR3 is TGTGCCAGCAGCTTGCTAGCGGGAGTCGACGGGGAGCTGTTTTTT. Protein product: CASSLLAGVDGELFF.